These T cell receptor beta chains were read from a single sample in a study of a mutant IDH1 vaccine in newly diagnosed glioma. Sequencing used immunoSEQ multiplex PCR; TCRdb keeps in-frame clones, though not all of them. The sample consists of 70,000 to 100,000 clones, around 80% of them appearing once. The sequences come from PBMCs, collected from a glioma patient treated with radiotherapy, temozolomide or both. The receptors come from a man aged 35 to 55 with glioma. Some clones in this sample may be carry-over from other donors' samples. Each CDR3 is given with its conserved first and last residue. D genes are given only for firm matches. Clone sizes are given selectively: once, few, many, or a class where the clone is expanded.

D gene: .
J gene: TRBJ2-2
clone size: .
V gene: TRBV6-5
CDR3 protein: CASSYSSPGAAGELFF
CDR3 DNA: TGTGCCAGCAGTTACTCGTCTCCGGGGGCGGCCGGGGAGCTGTTTTTT

D gene: TRBD1
J gene: TRBJ1-1
clone size: once
V gene: TRBV7-6
CDR3 protein: CASSLDRAMNTEAFF
CDR3 DNA: TGTGCCAGCAGCTTGGACAGGGCCATGAACACTGAAGCTTTCTTT

D gene: TRBD1
J gene: TRBJ2-3
clone size: .
V gene: TRBV25-1
CDR3 protein: CASSRQGTDTQYF
CDR3 DNA: TGTGCCAGCAGCCGACAGGGAACAGATACGCAGTATTTT

D gene: TRBD1
J gene: TRBJ1-2
clone size: .
V gene: TRBV5-6
CDR3 protein: CASSWGDRSPYGYTF
CDR3 DNA: TGTGCCAGCAGCTGGGGGGACAGGTCCCCCTATGGCTACACCTTC

D gene: .
J gene: TRBJ1-4
clone size: .
V gene: TRBV10-3
CDR3 protein: CAISSLLNEKLFF
CDR3 DNA: TGTGCCATCAGTTCCCTCCTTAATGAAAAACTGTTTTTT

D gene: .
J gene: TRBJ1-1
clone size: .
V gene: TRBV5-6
CDR3 protein: CASSPRGSYTEAFF
CDR3 DNA: TGTGCCAGCAGCCCCAGGGGCTCGTACACTGAAGCTTTCTTT

D gene: .
J gene: TRBJ2-5
clone size: once
V gene: TRBV6-6
CDR3 protein: CASSYGVETQYF
CDR3 DNA: TGTGCCAGCAGTTACGGGGTCGAGACCCAGTACTTC

D gene: .
J gene: TRBJ1-1
clone size: .
V gene: TRBV27
CDR3 protein: CASSRGRRAFF
CDR3 DNA: TGTGCCAGCAGTCGCGGCCGCCGAGCTTTCTTT

D gene: .
J gene: TRBJ2-3
clone size: few
V gene: TRBV6-5
CDR3 protein: CASRQGPAGAQYF
CDR3 DNA: TGTGCCAGCAGGCAGGGGCCCGCGGGGGCGCAGTATTTT

D gene: TRBD1
J gene: TRBJ2-1
clone size: .
V gene: TRBV5-1
CDR3 protein: CASSEGQGYYNEQFF
CDR3 DNA: TGCGCCAGCAGCGAGGGACAGGGCTATTACAATGAGCAGTTCTTC

D gene: .
J gene: TRBJ1-2
clone size: .
V gene: TRBV19
CDR3 protein: CASSPRTNYGYTF
CDR3 DNA: TGTGCCAGTAGTCCGAGGACTAACTATGGCTACACCTTC

D gene: .
J gene: TRBJ2-3
clone size: few
V gene: TRBV5-1
CDR3 protein: CASSFGELTDTQYF
CDR3 DNA: TGCGCCAGCAGCTTCGGGGAGCTCACAGATACGCAGTATTTT

D gene: TRBD2
J gene: TRBJ2-1
clone size: .
V gene: TRBV10-3
CDR3 protein: CAISESAASGDYNEQFF
CDR3 DNA: TGTGCCATCAGTGAGTCGGCGGCTAGCGGGGACTACAATGAGCAGTTCTTC

D gene: .
J gene: TRBJ1-2
clone size: .
V gene: TRBV30
CDR3 protein: CAWSPRVQYGYTF
CDR3 DNA: TGTGCCTGGAGTCCCCGGGTCCAATATGGCTACACCTTC

D gene: TRBD2
J gene: TRBJ2-5
clone size: .
V gene: TRBV5-1
CDR3 protein: CASSQGLAGGPHSQETQYF
CDR3 DNA: TGCGCCAGCAGCCAAGGACTAGCGGGGGGCCCACACTCCCAAGAGACCCAGTACTTC

D gene: .
J gene: TRBJ2-3
clone size: .
V gene: TRBV29-1
CDR3 protein: CSVAGTDTQYF
CDR3 DNA: TGCAGCGTTGCTGGAACAGATACGCAGTATTTT

D gene: .
J gene: TRBJ2-1
clone size: .
V gene: TRBV11-2
CDR3 protein: CASSLEGPSYNEQFF
CDR3 DNA: TGTGCCAGCAGCTTAGAGGGGCCCTCCTACAATGAGCAGTTCTTC

D gene: TRBD2
J gene: TRBJ2-7
clone size: .
V gene: TRBV15
CDR3 protein: CATSRAATSGGAYEQYF
CDR3 DNA: TGTGCCACCAGCAGAGCCGCCACTAGCGGGGGGGCCTACGAGCAGTACTTC

D gene: TRBD1
J gene: TRBJ1-5
clone size: .
V gene: TRBV2
CDR3 protein: CASMAGGGAYQPQHF
CDR3 DNA: TGTGCCAGCATGGCGGGAGGGGGCGCATACCAGCCCCAGCATTTT

D gene: .
J gene: TRBJ2-2
clone size: .
V gene: TRBV2
CDR3 protein: CASRDDSRELFF
CDR3 DNA: TGTGCCAGCAGAGATGACAGCCGGGAGCTGTTTTTT

D gene: .
J gene: TRBJ2-6
clone size: .
V gene: TRBV4-2
CDR3 protein: CASSHGDVSLRANVLTF
CDR3 DNA: TGTGCCAGCAGCCACGGGGACGTATCCCTGAGGGCCAACGTCCTGACTTTC

D gene: .
J gene: TRBJ1-4
clone size: .
V gene: TRBV7-9
CDR3 protein: CASSSGDMTNEKLFF
CDR3 DNA: TGTGCCAGCAGCTCCGGGGACATGACTAATGAAAAACTGTTTTTT

D gene: .
J gene: TRBJ1-5
clone size: .
V gene: TRBV2
CDR3 protein: CASSGGASNQPQHF
CDR3 DNA: TGTGCCAGCAGTGGGGGGGCGAGCAATCAGCCCCAGCATTTT

D gene: TRBD2
J gene: TRBJ2-2
clone size: .
V gene: TRBV14
CDR3 protein: CASSDERGTNTGELFF
CDR3 DNA: TGTGCCAGCAGTGATGAGCGGGGGACCAACACCGGGGAGCTGTTTTTT

D gene: TRBD1
J gene: TRBJ1-3
clone size: .
V gene: TRBV23-1
CDR3 protein: CASSQLPQGARGNTIYF
CDR3 DNA: TGCGCCAGCAGTCAATTGCCCCAGGGGGCGAGGGGAAACACCATATATTTT

D gene: TRBD2
J gene: TRBJ2-6
clone size: once
V gene: TRBV7-9
CDR3 protein: CASSQLGGSGANVLTF
CDR3 DNA: TGTGCCAGCAGCCAACTGGGAGGGTCCGGGGCCAACGTCCTGACTTTC

D gene: TRBD1
J gene: TRBJ1-2
clone size: .
V gene: TRBV4-2
CDR3 protein: CASSQDRDSILTGTF
CDR3 DNA: TGTGCCAGCAGCCAAGATAGGGACAGTATCTTGACTGGCACCTTC

D gene: .
J gene: TRBJ1-6
clone size: once
V gene: TRBV2
CDR3 protein: CASSLHPGPLHF
CDR3 DNA: TGTGCCAGCAGTTTACATCCGGGCCCCCTCCACTTT

D gene: TRBD1
J gene: TRBJ1-6
clone size: few
V gene: TRBV6-5
CDR3 protein: CASSLTGGNSPLHF
CDR3 DNA: TGTGCCAGCAGTTTGACAGGGGGAAATTCACCCCTCCACTTT